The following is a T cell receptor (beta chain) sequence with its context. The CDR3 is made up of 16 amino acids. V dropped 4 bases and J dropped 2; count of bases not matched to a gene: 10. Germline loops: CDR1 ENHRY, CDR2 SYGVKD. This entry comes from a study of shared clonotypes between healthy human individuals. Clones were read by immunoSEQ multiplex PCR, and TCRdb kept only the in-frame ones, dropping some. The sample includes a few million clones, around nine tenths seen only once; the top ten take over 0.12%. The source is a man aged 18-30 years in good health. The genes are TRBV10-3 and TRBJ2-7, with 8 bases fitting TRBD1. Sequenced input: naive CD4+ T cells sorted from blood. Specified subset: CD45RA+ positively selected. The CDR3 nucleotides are TGTGCCATCAGTGCCCGGGACAGGCCCCGTCCCTACGAGCAGTACTTC. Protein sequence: CAISARDRPRPYEQYF.